This T cell receptor (beta chain) was captured by sequencing in a study of T cells in Graves' hyperthyroidism and ophthalmopathy (dated by TCRdb to between 2018 and 2021). Regarding the complete study: Peripheral blood was sampled at the time of initial diagnosis, prior to any treatment. To identify TCR V-J signatures that set the groups apart, the researchers used a discovery cohort of 100 patients, made up of under 45 with Graves' ophthalmopathy and some 58 with stable Graves' hyperthyroidism. Prospective prediction of ophthalmopathy was tested in an independent validation cohort of fewer than 20 hyperthyroidism patients and 15 to 17 patients who later progressed to ophthalmopathy. The 100 or so discovery patients were divided at random into training and test sets in a 7:3 ratio. In addition, the study compared T-cell repertoires in thyroid tissue and in blood from about 6 Graves' hyperthyroidism patients. After sampling, hyperthyroidism patients received methimazole starting at 30 mg daily, and ophthalmopathy patients received high-dose intravenous methylprednisolone. The paper reports TCR Vbeta CDR3 sequencing of some 140 peripheral blood samples: under 45 ophthalmopathy, roughly 80 hyperthyroidism and 17 progressor patients. The paper as a whole reports these results and caveats: A model built on a 13 V-J signature distinguished ophthalmopathy from stable hyperthyroidism, reaching roughly 88% sensitivity and 81.08% specificity in cross-validation and 80%/75% in testing. In validation, the model predicted progression to ophthalmopathy a median of about 6.8 months before onset, with 65% to 71% sensitivity and about 72% specificity. Most expanded thyroid clonotypes (frequency above 0.001) were also found in blood, which suggests that blood repertoires may mirror thyroid immune responses. Sample size was not statistically predetermined, and investigators were not blinded to group allocation.

The junction shows trimming of 6 bases on V and 5 bases on J, and the gene matches do not reach 10 bases of it. The CDR3 has 15 amino acids, counting the end cysteine and phenylalanine. The DNA shown is the 45-base CDR3, in frame from base 1. As regards this clonotype: No cognate antigen has been identified for it. Base qualities are not provided; no much larger clone lies one nucleotide away.

TCR beta CDR3 regions were amplified from RNA transcripts. For the first round of RT-PCR on the TCR CDR3, the HTBI primer set was used together with the Qiagen OneStep RT-PCR kit. Libraries were constructed in a second round of multiplex PCR, after which size selection and purification were performed. Libraries were sequenced paired-end with 100 bp reads on an Illumina HiSeq2000. Per the authors' processing: SOAPnuke was used to process the raw data, removing reads that contained adapters or uncalled bases, had a mean Phred below 15, or lacked an exact match to the constant primer or identifier. High-quality paired reads were merged with COPE v1.2.5, and unique nucleotide sequences were defined as clonotypes. MiTCR v1.1 was used to align clonotypes to the IMGT TRBV, TRBD and TRBJ reference segments. The analysis was restricted to V-J combinations with a frequency above 0.0001, which together covered 99.2% of the repertoires. The TCS score was defined as F50 (clonal expansion) divided by E x V (chaos), with BLOSUM62-based TCRdist calculated between CDR3 peptides within each V-J. Welch's t-statistics and random forest reduced several hundred V-J features to 10 to 15, which were used in a naive Bayes classifier (R e1071). The raw public reads went through TCRdb reprocessing: fastp at Q25, MiXCR clone calling, in-frame beta chains kept. Merged by CDR3 protein, the rows form single entries marked with the most common genes and DNA. V and J calls and clone size were set by TCRdb, not the authors. The sample includes 550,000 to 600,000 distinct CDR3 sequences, with approximately 15% observed a single time. The leading ten clones occupy approximately 18% of the sample.

A patient counted as having stable Graves' hyperthyroidism if no progression to ophthalmopathy occurred over 18 months of follow-up. Hyperthyroidism patients were newly diagnosed, with disease duration under 2 months, and aged 18 to 65 years. Patients with uncontrolled infections, other autoimmune diseases, pregnancy or lactation were excluded. Diagnoses relied on clinical symptoms, serum thyroxine and TRAb, thyroid ultrasound and orbital computed tomography. PBMCs were isolated from 7.5 to 10 ml of fresh peripheral blood by Ficoll-Paque density gradient centrifugation. Total RNA was extracted with Trizol reagent, and quality was checked on an Agilent 2100 Bioanalyzer.

This chain is built from TRBV12-3 or TRBV12-4 and TRBJ2-5, with 9 bases matching TRBD2. The clonotype was recovered from a woman aged 18-30 years with Graves' hyperthyroidism. Sequencing used blood. The DNA is TGTGCCAGCAGCCCTCATAGCGGGGGTAAGGAGACCCAGTACTTC. Translated, this gives CASSPHSGGKETQYF.